What follows describes a single TCR beta chain. Its antigen is undetermined. Using immunoSEQ multiplex PCR, the repertoire was profiled, and TCRdb retains in-frame clones only, with some absent. The data contain 93,000 or so clones, about 80% of them singletons. This specimen belongs to a study of T cell clones after liver transplantation. About the study: Post-transplant blood was tracked for graft-donor-reactive T cell clones identified in a pre-transplant mixed lymphocyte reaction. Timepoints were pre-transplant, pre-withdrawal, and after withdrawal was completed or failed.

General study findings and limits: In 5 of 8 subjects, circulating graft-donor-reactive CD4 TCRbeta sequences fell significantly after transplant.

The CDR3 consists of 17 residues. Germline assignment: CDR1 SGHRS and CDR2 YFSETQ. The J segment lost 0 bases and the V segment lost 3 bases, leaving 9 bases of the junction unmatched. Sorting of unstimulated PBMCs yielded separate CD3+CD4+ and CD3+CD8+ fractions. The genes are TRBV5-1 and TRBJ1-3; 7 bases agree with TRBD1. The clonotype comes from a human patient who received a liver transplant. Some T cells may arise from the graft donor. The source was CD4+ T cells from blood, collected approximately 45 months after liver transplant. CDR3 amino acids: CASSSYRGGSSGNTIYF. CDR3 nucleotide sequence: TGCGCCAGCAGCTCATACAGGGGCGGTAGCTCTGGAAACACCATATATTTT.